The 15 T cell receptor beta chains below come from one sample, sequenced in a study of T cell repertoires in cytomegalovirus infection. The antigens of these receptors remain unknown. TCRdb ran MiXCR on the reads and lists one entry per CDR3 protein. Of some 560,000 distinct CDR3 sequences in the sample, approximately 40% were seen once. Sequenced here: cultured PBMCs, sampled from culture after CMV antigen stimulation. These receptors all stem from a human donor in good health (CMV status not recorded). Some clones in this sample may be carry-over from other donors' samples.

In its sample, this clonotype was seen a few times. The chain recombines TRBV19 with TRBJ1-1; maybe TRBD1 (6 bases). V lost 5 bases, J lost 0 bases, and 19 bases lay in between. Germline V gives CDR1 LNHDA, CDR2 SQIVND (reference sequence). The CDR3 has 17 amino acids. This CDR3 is CASSPGQSPRMNTEAFF. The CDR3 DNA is TGTGCCAGTAGTCCCGGACAGTCTCCAAGGATGAACACTGAAGCTTTCTTT.

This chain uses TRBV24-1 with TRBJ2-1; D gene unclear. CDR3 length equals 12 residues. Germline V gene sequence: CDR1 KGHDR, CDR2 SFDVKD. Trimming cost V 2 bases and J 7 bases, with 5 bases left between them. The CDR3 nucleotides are TGTGCCACCAGTGATTGGCGGAATGAGCAGTTCTTC. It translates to CATSDWRNEQFF.

In DNA form, the CDR3 reads TGTGCCAGCAGCCAAGAGACACCGGGGGATACCGGGGAGCTGTTTTTT. This encodes CASSQETPGDTGELFF. J is TRBJ2-2 and V is TRBV4-2; D perhaps matches TRBD2 (6 bases). CDR1 and CDR2 from the germline V gene are LGHNA and YNFKEQ. V was pared by 0 bases and J by 5 bases, with 13 bases between. The CDR3 totals 16 residues.

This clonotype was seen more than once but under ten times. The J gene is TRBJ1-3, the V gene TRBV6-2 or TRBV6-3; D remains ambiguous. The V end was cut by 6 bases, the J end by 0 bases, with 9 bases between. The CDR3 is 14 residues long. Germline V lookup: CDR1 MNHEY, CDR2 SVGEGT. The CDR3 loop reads CASRPRYSGNTIYF. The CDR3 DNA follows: TGTGCCAGCAGACCACGGTACTCTGGAAACACCATATATTTT.

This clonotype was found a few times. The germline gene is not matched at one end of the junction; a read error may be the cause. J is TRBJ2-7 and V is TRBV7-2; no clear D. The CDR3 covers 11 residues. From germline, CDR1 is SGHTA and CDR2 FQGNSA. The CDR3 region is CASSLGYKTLF. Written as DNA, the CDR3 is TGTGCCAGCAGCTTAGGCTACAAAACACTCTTC.

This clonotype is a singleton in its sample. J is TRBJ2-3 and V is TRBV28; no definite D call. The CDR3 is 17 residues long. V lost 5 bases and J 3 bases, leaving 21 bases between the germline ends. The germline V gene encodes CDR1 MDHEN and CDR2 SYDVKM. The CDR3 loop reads CASSPMTGPDLTDTQYF. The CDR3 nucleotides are TGTGCCAGCAGTCCAATGACCGGCCCGGACCTAACAGATACGCAGTATTTT.

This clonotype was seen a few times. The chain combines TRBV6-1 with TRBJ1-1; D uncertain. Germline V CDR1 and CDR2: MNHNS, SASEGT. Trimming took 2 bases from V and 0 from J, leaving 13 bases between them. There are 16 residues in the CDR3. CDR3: CASSEKKNSMNTEAFF. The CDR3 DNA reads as TGTGCCAGCAGTGAAAAGAAGAACAGCATGAACACTGAAGCTTTCTTT.

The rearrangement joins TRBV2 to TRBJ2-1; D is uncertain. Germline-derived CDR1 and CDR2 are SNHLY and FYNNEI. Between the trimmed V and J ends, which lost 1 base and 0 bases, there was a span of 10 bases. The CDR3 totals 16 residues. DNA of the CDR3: TGTGCCAGCAGTGAAGGGGCGGACGGCTCCTACAATGAGCAGTTCTTC. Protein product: CASSEGADGSYNEQFF.

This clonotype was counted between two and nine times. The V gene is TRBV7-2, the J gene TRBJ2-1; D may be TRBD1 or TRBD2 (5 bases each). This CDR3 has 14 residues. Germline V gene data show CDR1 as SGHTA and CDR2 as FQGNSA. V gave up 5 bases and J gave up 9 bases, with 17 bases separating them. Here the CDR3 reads CASSPPGPMIEQFF. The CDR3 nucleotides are TGTGCCAGCAGCCCTCCGGGACCCATGATTGAGCAGTTCTTC.

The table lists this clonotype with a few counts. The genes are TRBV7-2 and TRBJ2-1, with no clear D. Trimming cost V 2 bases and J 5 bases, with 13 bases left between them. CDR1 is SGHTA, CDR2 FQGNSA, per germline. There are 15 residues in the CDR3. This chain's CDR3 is CASSLFSTGDNEQFF. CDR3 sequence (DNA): TGTGCCAGCAGCTTATTTTCAACCGGAGACAATGAGCAGTTCTTC.

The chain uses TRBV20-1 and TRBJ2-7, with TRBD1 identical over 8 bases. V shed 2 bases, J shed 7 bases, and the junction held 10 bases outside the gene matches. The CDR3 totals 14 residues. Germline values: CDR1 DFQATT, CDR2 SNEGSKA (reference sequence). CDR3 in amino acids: CSARNSQGVEEQYF. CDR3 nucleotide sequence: TGCAGTGCTAGAAATTCACAGGGGGTTGAGGAGCAGTACTTC.

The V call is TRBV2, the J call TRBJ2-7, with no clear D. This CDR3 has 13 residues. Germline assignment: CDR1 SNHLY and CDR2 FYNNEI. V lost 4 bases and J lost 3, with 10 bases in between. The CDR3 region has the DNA TGTGCCAGCAGTGTCTCCCTATTCTACGAGCAGTACTTC. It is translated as CASSVSLFYEQYF. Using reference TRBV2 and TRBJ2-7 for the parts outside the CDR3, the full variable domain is EPEVTQTPSHQVTQMGQEVILRCVPISNHLYFYWYRQILGQKVEFLVSFYNNEISEKSEIFDDQFSVERPDGSNFTLKIRSTKLEDSAMYFCASSVSLFYEQYFGPGTRLTVT.

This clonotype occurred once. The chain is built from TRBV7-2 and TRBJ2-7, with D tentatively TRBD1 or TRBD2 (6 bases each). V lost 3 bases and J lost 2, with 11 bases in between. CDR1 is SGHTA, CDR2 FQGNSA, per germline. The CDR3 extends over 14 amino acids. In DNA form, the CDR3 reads TGTGCCAGCAGCTTGTGGGGGGCCCCCTACGAGCAGTACTTC. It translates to CASSLWGAPYEQYF. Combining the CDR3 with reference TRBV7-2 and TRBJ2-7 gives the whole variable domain GAGVSQSPSNKVTEKGKDVELRCDPISGHTALYWYRQSLGQGLEFLIYFQGNSAPDKSGLPSDRFSAERTGGSVSTLTIQRTQQEDSAVYLCASSLWGAPYEQYFGPGTRLTVT.

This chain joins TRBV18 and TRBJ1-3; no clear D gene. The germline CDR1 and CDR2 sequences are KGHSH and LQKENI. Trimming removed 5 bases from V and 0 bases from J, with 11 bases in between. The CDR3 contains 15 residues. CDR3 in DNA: TGTGCCAGCTCATCCGGACTTACCTCTGGAAACACCATATATTTT. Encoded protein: CASSSGLTSGNTIYF. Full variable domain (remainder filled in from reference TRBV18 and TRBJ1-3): NAGVMQNPRHLVRRRGQEARLRCSPMKGHSHVYWYRQLPEEGLKFMVYLQKENIIDESGMPKERFSAEFPKEGPSILRIQQVVRGDSAAYFCASSSGLTSGNTIYFGEGSWLTVV.

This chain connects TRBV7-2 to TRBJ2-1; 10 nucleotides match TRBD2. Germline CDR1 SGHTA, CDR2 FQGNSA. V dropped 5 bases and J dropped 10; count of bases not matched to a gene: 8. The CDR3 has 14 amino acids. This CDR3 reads CASSRTSAGGEQFF. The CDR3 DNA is TGTGCCAGCAGCCGGACTTCAGCGGGGGGGGAGCAGTTCTTC.